The 10 T cell receptor beta chains below all came from one sample that was sequenced in a study of technical replicates of blood from several donors. Libraries were prepared by immunoSEQ multiplex PCR; TCRdb keeps only in-frame clonotypes and omits some of them. The sample lists tens of thousands of clones, over 80% occurring once. The sample consisted of T cells isolated from PBMCs. Source of these receptors: a human donor in good health.

The V and J genes are TRBV5-5 and TRBJ1-4; D is ambiguous. Germline assignment: CDR1 SGHKS and CDR2 YYEKEE (reference sequence). CDR3 length: 11 residues. Between the trimmed V and J ends, which lost 1 base and 7 bases, there was a span of 2 bases. The CDR3: CASSLREKLFF. CDR3 in DNA: TGTGCCAGCAGCTTGCGTGAAAAACTGTTTTTT.

This chain joins TRBV7-2 and TRBJ2-6, with 9 bases fitting TRBD1. This CDR3 has 17 residues. V lost 3 bases to trimming and J lost 0 bases; unmatched junction nucleotides: 3. Germline assignment: CDR1 SGHTA and CDR2 FQGNSA. The CDR3 sequence is CASSLGQGGSGANVLTF. DNA for the CDR3: TGTGCCAGCAGCTTGGGACAGGGAGGCTCTGGGGCCAACGTCCTGACTTTC.

The CDR3 is CASSDRPDSPNQPQHF. CDR3 DNA sequence: TGTGCCAGCAGTGATCGACCGGACAGTCCTAATCAGCCCCAGCATTTT. The genes are TRBV6-1 and TRBJ1-5; D might be TRBD1 (6 bases). CDR3 length: 16 amino acids. The germline CDR1 and CDR2 sequences are MNHNS and SASEGT. V was cut by 3 bases and J by 4 bases, with 16 bases left in between.

The genes are TRBV7-2 and TRBJ2-4; a possible D gene is TRBD1 (5 bases). This CDR3 spans 17 amino acids. CDR1 SGHTA and CDR2 FQGNSA come from the germline V gene. Trimming shortened V by 5 bases and J by 2 bases, and 19 bases separated the two germline ends. In DNA, the CDR3 is TGTGCCAGCAGCACTCAAACAGGAGTTATAACCAAAAACATTCAGTACTTC. Protein product: CASSTQTGVITKNIQYF.

J is TRBJ2-3 and V is TRBV7-3, with 9 positions matching TRBD1. J gave up 3 bases and V 5 bases, and 3 bases lay outside the gene matches. This CDR3 has 14 amino acids. Per germline, CDR1 SGHTA and CDR2 FQGTGA. CDR3 in amino acids: CASSPGQGTDTQYF. DNA for the CDR3: TGTGCCAGCAGCCCGGGACAGGGAACAGATACGCAGTATTTT.

The CDR3 DNA follows: TGTGCCAGTAGTGGGCCGGGGGGACCTGGAAACACCATATATTTT. Its protein product is CASSGPGGPGNTIYF. V gene TRBV19 combines with J gene TRBJ1-3; TRBD1 is a possible D gene (5 bases). There are 15 residues in the CDR3. Germline V gives CDR1 LNHDA, CDR2 SQIVND (reference sequence). V was trimmed by 5 bases and J by 2 bases, leaving 13 bases between them. Full variable domain (remainder filled in from reference TRBV19 and TRBJ1-3): DGGITQSPKYLFRKEGQNVTLSCEQNLNHDAMYWYRQDPGQGLRLIYYSQIVNDFQKGDIAEGYSVSREKKESFPLTVTSAQKNPTAFYLCASSGPGGPGNTIYFGEGSWLTVV.

The gene calls are TRBV2 and TRBJ2-2; D uncertain. The CDR3 has 12 residues. Germline V gene sequence: CDR1 SNHLY, CDR2 FYNNEI. V lost 7 bases and J lost 8, with 11 bases in between. The chain's CDR3 is CASTPDLGELFF. The CDR3 region has the DNA TGTGCCAGCACCCCAGATCTTGGGGAGCTGTTTTTT.

For this clone: At the DNA level, this CDR3 is encoded by other sequences in the same sample as well. This chain connects TRBV19 to TRBJ1-1; D possibly corresponds to TRBD1 (6 bases). The CDR3 consists of 14 residues. Germline CDR1 reads LNHDA; CDR2 reads SQIVND (reference sequence). V lost 1 base, J lost 2 bases, and 8 bases lay in between. This CDR3 reads CASSIGGGNTEAFF. CDR3 DNA sequence: TGTGCCAGTAGTATAGGAGGGGGAAACACTGAAGCTTTCTTT. Based on the CDR3 plus reference TRBV19 and TRBJ1-1, the full variable domain is DGGITQSPKYLFRKEGQNVTLSCEQNLNHDAMYWYRQDPGQGLRLIYYSQIVNDFQKGDIAEGYSVSREKKESFPLTVTSAQKNPTAFYLCASSIGGGNTEAFFGQGTRLTVV.

The CDR3 here is CAWGGGGSTEAFF. The CDR3 DNA follows: TGTGCCTGGGGGGGAGGGGGGAGCACTGAAGCTTTCTTT. This chain links TRBV30 with TRBJ1-1, with D perhaps TRBD1 (6 bases). The V gene lost 5 bases and the J gene lost 4 bases, with 14 bases spanning the gap. There are 13 residues in the CDR3. CDR1 is GTSNPN, CDR2 SVGIG, per germline (reference sequence).

This clone was picked up one time. The CDR3 spells CASSYEGTGDWPQHF. DNA of the CDR3: TGTGCCAGCAGTTACGAAGGGACAGGGGATTGGCCCCAGCATTTT. This chain connects TRBV6-5 to TRBJ1-5; 10 nucleotides align to TRBD1. This CDR3 has 15 amino acids. CDR1 is MNHEY and CDR2 is SVGAGI in the germline V gene. V trimming: 2 bases; J trimming: 9 bases; junction bases outside the gene matches: 7.